This record looks at one T cell receptor (beta chain) sequence and its context. The antigen remains unidentified. This entry belongs to a study of Ad26.COV2.S vaccination and SARS-CoV-2 variants. Whole-study context: Ad26.COV2.S, an intramuscular injection, was given once or twice 56 days apart. Study-level points and caveats: Placebo recipients and vaccine recipients were similar in non-spike TCR breadth. Total T cell responses may have been underestimated by the TCR breadth and depth analyses.

Here immunoSEQ multiplex PCR was the method, and the copy in TCRdb shows in-frame clones only, minus some. The repertoire includes roughly 400,000 clones, about 92% of them detected once, and about 4.5% sits in the top ten. Treatment defined: some 20 received Ad26.COV2.S at low or high dose, single or two shots; five or six received placebo; per-sample allocation not given. Samples analyzed were those drawn on day 63 after the first vaccine or placebo injection. The CDR3 consists of 14 residues. Germline V gives CDR1 MNHEY, CDR2 SMNVEV (reference sequence). The J segment lost 4 bases and the V segment lost 4 bases, leaving 5 bases of the junction unmatched.

The sequences come from peripheral blood, collected in a trial of Ad26.COV2.S vaccine versus placebo. The genes are TRBV27 and TRBJ2-5; 8 bases are a match to TRBD1. This receptor was identified in a person aged 18-60 years who received the Ad26.COV2.S COVID-19 vaccine or a placebo. The CDR3 spells CASSSGGVRETQYF. The CDR3 DNA is TGTGCCAGCAGTTCAGGGGGCGTGCGAGAGACCCAGTACTTC.